The present TCR beta chain was sequenced within a study of blood T cells in healthy people across ages. Findings of the study overall: CMV infection status of these donors was not known. Versus aged donors, long-lived donors had higher diversity and more naive CD4+ cells.

Trimming stripped 3 bases from V and 3 bases from J, with 4 bases between. The V gene's germline CDR1 is SNHLY and CDR2 FYNNEI. The CDR3 totals 12 residues. A second PCR of roughly 7 to 11 cycles used a sample-barcoded 5' primer and a J-beta primer mix. Via MiXCR, TCRdb re-called the 5' RACE reads, giving one row per CDR3 protein. The sample holds roughly 1.7 million distinct CDR3 sequences, about 32% seen once. Of note for this clonotype: Its antigen is undetermined.

The genes are TRBV2 and TRBJ2-3, with D uncertain. Material: blood. This sequence was found in a woman in her twenties or thirties in good health. The CDR3 DNA sequence: TGTGCCAGCAGTGAGTGGACAGATACGCAGTATTTT. It is translated as CASSEWTDTQYF.